What follows are 31 T cell receptor beta chains derived from one specimen sequenced in a study of persistence of HIV-infected CD4 T cells. These TCRs are of unknown antigen specificity. Cells were stimulated with CMV-infected fibroblast lysates at roughly 10 ug/mL. Sorted nonresponding memory CD4+ T cells were CD40L-negative, CD69-negative, CD45RO-high. This was the immunoSEQ version 4 assay in survey mode. Only in-frame clones appear in the TCRdb table, and some are missing; sequencing was by immunoSEQ multiplex PCR. This table holds tens of thousands of clones, roughly three quarters found once. Sample: CD4+ T cells sorted from PBMCs after roughly 18-hour stimulation, taken from a patient who received antiretroviral therapy. The receptors originated from an adult woman with HIV who was CMV-seropositive.

The chain employs TRBV24-1 and TRBJ2-1, with a tentative D call TRBD1 (5 bases). V lost 5 bases, J lost 9 bases, and 13 bases lay in between. This CDR3 region has 13 residues. From germline, CDR1 is KGHDR and CDR2 SFDVKD. The CDR3 sequence: CATSAGRATEQFF. For the CDR3, the DNA is TGTGCCACCAGTGCGGGCAGGGCAACTGAGCAGTTCTTC.

This rearrangement joins TRBV5-8 to TRBJ1-1; D is unclear. In germline, CDR1 is SGHTS, CDR2 YDEGEE. The CDR3 covers 14 residues. The germline V and J ends were trimmed by 1 base and 1 base, with 8 bases remaining between them. Here the CDR3 DNA reads TGTGCCAGCAGCTTGTATAGGGCGAACACTGAAGCTTTCTTT. Protein sequence: CASSLYRANTEAFF.

V is TRBV7-6 and J is TRBJ1-3; no clear D gene. From germline, CDR1 is SGHVS and CDR2 FNYEAQ. Deletions cut 3 bases from V and 8 bases from J, with 8 bases between. This CDR3 region has 12 residues. The CDR3 loop is CASSLSADTIYF. The CDR3 DNA sequence: TGTGCCAGCAGCTTGTCAGCGGACACCATATATTTT.

This rearrangement joins TRBV29-1 to TRBJ1-1, with 7 bases matching TRBD1. The CDR3 consists of 13 residues. Germline trimming cut 7 bases from V and 4 bases from J; bases unmatched to any gene: 9. The germline CDR1 and CDR2 sequences are SQVTM and ANQGSEA. The CDR3 sequence: CSGRQGFGTEAFF. The CDR3 nucleotides read TGCAGCGGGAGACAGGGTTTCGGCACTGAAGCTTTCTTT. Full variable domain (remainder filled in from reference TRBV29-1 and TRBJ1-1): SAVISQKPSRDICQRGTSLTIQCQVDSQVTMMFWYRQQPGQSLTLIATANQGSEATYESGFVIDKFPISRPNLTFSTLTVSNMSPEDSSIYLCSGRQGFGTEAFFGQGTRLTVV.

This clone has only a few counts. The J gene is TRBJ1-2, the V gene TRBV29-1; maybe TRBD1 (6 bases). Trimming shortened V by 4 bases and J by 4 bases, and 10 bases separated the two germline ends. The CDR3 runs 12 residues. Germline V gene sequence: CDR1 SQVTM, CDR2 ANQGSEA. This CDR3 is CSVASGVYGYTF. CDR3 coding DNA: TGCAGCGTTGCTTCAGGGGTCTATGGCTACACCTTC.

The rearrangement joins TRBV29-1 to TRBJ1-2; D remains ambiguous. This CDR3 has 14 amino acids. V was clipped by 3 bases and J by 1 base, with 12 bases between them. Germline V gene lookup returns CDR1 SQVTM and CDR2 ANQGSEA. In DNA form, the CDR3 reads TGCAGCGTTGACGGTCGGCCGGATAACTATGGCTACACCTTC. Translated: CSVDGRPDNYGYTF.

Turning to this clone: In the same sample, other DNA sequences code for this CDR3. The rearrangement links TRBV2 to TRBJ1-2, with unresolved D. V was cut by 0 bases and J by 7 bases, with 9 bases left in between. The germline V gene encodes CDR1 SNHLY and CDR2 FYNNEI. The CDR3 consists of 13 residues. The CDR3 nucleotides are TGTGCCAGCAGTGAAGCGCCCCGGTCTGGCTACACCTTC. Translated, it gives CASSEAPRSGYTF.

V usage is TRBV6-5 and J usage is TRBJ1-1; D is ambiguous. The CDR3 spans 10 residues. Germline V CDR1 and CDR2: MNHEY, SVGAGI. The V gene lost 9 bases and the J gene lost 11 bases, with 13 bases spanning the gap. The CDR3 spells CASLLGRAFF. CDR3 DNA sequence: TGTGCCAGTCTGCTGGGCAGGGCTTTCTTT.

A single count supports this clone. The V call is TRBV4-2, the J call TRBJ1-4; possibly TRBD1 for D (6 bases). The CDR3 contains 16 residues. V was trimmed by 3 bases and J by 8 bases, leaving 19 bases between them. Germline V lookup: CDR1 LGHNA, CDR2 YNFKEQ. CDR3 bases: TGTGCCAGCAGCCACGACTTACAGGGAATGGGAGAAAAACTGTTTTTT. It yields the protein CASSHDLQGMGEKLFF.

This chain uses TRBV5-5 with TRBJ2-3, with D possibly matching TRBD2 (6 bases). Between the trimmed V and J ends, which lost 4 bases and 3 bases, there was a span of 15 bases. The CDR3 has 15 amino acids. The germline gives CDR1 SGHKS, CDR2 YYEKEE (reference sequence). This CDR3 reads CASSKTSSTTDTQYF. DNA of the CDR3: TGTGCCAGCAGCAAGACTAGTTCTACGACAGATACGCAGTATTTT.

The chain links TRBV6-1 to TRBJ1-3, with D perhaps TRBD1 (6 bases). There are 16 residues in the CDR3. V lost 0 bases and J 4 bases, leaving 13 bases between the germline ends. CDR1 and CDR2 (germline): MNHNS, SASEGT. DNA for the CDR3: TGTGCCAGCAGTGAAGCGGGGACGGGGGCAGGAAACACCATATATTTT. This codes for CASSEAGTGAGNTIYF.

The chain uses TRBV10-3 and TRBJ1-6, with 8 bases lining up with TRBD1. Unmatched junction bases numbered 13, after V lost 10 bases and J lost 8 bases. The CDR3 is 15 residues long. Germline loops: CDR1 ENHRY, CDR2 SYGVKD. The CDR3 bases are TGTGCCACCCTGGCCTGGACAGGGAGGGATTCACCCCTCCACTTT. Translation gives CATLAWTGRDSPLHF.

The chain has TRBV4-1 and TRBJ2-3; D is tentatively TRBD1 or TRBD2 (6 bases each). The ends were cut back, 3 bases at V and 0 bases at J, with 13 bases in the middle. From germline, CDR1 is MGHRA and CDR2 YSYEKL. The CDR3 length is 16 residues. CDR3 nucleotide sequence: TGCGCCAGCAGCCAGGGGGGACACGGTAGCACAGATACGCAGTATTTT. It encodes CASSQGGHGSTDTQYF.

The V gene is TRBV5-3, the J gene TRBJ1-4, with D perhaps TRBD1 (5 bases). TRBV5-3 is an ORF, and what it does is uncertain. CDR3 length equals 17 residues. Trimming left V 0 bases short and J 3 bases short, with 15 bases between. In DNA, the CDR3 is TGTGCCAGAAGCTTGGTTGGGGGGTTGGCAGCTAATGAAAAACTGTTTTTT. It yields the protein CARSLVGGLAANEKLFF.

This clone appeared a single time. The rearrangement joins TRBV5-4 to TRBJ1-6; D is ambiguous. Per germline, CDR1 SGHNT and CDR2 YYREEE (reference sequence). There are 12 residues in the CDR3. V lost 1 base to trimming and J lost 9 bases, with 5 bases between them. The CDR3 loop is CASSLTSSPLHF. The CDR3, as DNA: TGTGCCAGCAGCTTGACCTCTTCACCCCTCCACTTT. The full variable domain, its missing parts supplied by reference TRBV5-4 and TRBJ1-6, is ETGVTQSPTHLIKTRGQQVTLRCSSQSGHNTVSWYQQALGQGPQFIFQYYREEENGRGNFPPRFSGLQFPNYSSELNVNALELDDSALYLCASSLTSSPLHFGNGTRLTVT.

A single count supports this clone. This chain connects TRBV5-1 to TRBJ1-1; TRBD1 matches at 11 bases. The CDR3 has 16 residues. From germline, CDR1 is SGHRS and CDR2 YFSETQ. With V trimmed by 4 bases and J by 1 base, 6 bases remained unmatched. The CDR3 DNA sequence: TGCGCCAGCAGCCGAGGGACAGGGGGTTGGAACACTGAAGCTTTCTTT. Translated, it gives CASSRGTGGWNTEAFF.

The chain employs TRBV21-1 and TRBJ1-1; TRBD1, the D gene given by the table, was not confirmed from the DNA. TRBV21-1 is described as a pseudogene. The CDR3 sequence is 15 residues long. The CDR3 loop reads CASMRDREMNTEAFF. Here the CDR3 DNA reads TGTGCCAGCATGCGGGACAGAGAAATGAACACTGAAGCTTTCTTT.

This clone appeared a single time. V and J are TRBV6-6 and TRBJ1-1; D is ambiguous. Germline values: CDR1 MNHNY, CDR2 SVGAGI (reference sequence). This CDR3 is 11 amino acids long. V was shortened by 8 bases and J by 7 bases, with 11 bases between the two germline ends. Here the CDR3 reads CASSQQLEAFF. The CDR3 bases are TGTGCCAGCTCCCAACAGCTTGAAGCTTTCTTT.

This clone was detected only a few times. This CDR3 is CAWSNSNTEAFF. DNA for the CDR3: TGTGCCTGGAGTAACTCGAACACTGAAGCTTTCTTT. The chain is built from TRBV30 and TRBJ1-1; D not resolved. The CDR3 is 12 residues long. V gave up 2 bases and J gave up 1 base, with 5 bases separating them. CDR1 and CDR2 (germline): GTSNPN, SVGIG (reference sequence).

The chain employs TRBV7-3 and TRBJ2-1; D is unclear. Germline CDR1 reads SGHTA; CDR2 reads FQGTGA. The length of the CDR3 is 12 residues. The ends were cut back, 5 bases at V and 10 bases at J, with 12 bases in the middle. The CDR3 region is CASSVSGLEQFF. The CDR3 nucleotides are TGTGCCAGCAGCGTCTCCGGGCTGGAGCAGTTCTTC.

The chain has TRBV9 and TRBJ1-1; 7 positions agree with TRBD1. This CDR3 is 15 amino acids long. The germline CDR1 and CDR2 sequences are SGDLS and YYNGEE. V lost 4 bases to trimming and J lost 6 bases; unmatched junction nucleotides: 12. CDR3 in DNA: TGTGCCAGCAGCCCCCGACAGGGATCTTGGTCTGAAGCTTTCTTT. Translation gives CASSPRQGSWSEAFF.

The rearrangement joins TRBV19 to TRBJ2-2, with 7 bases aligning to TRBD2. The CDR3 has 15 residues. The V gene's germline CDR1 is LNHDA and CDR2 SQIVND (reference sequence). J lost 0 bases, V lost 5 bases, and 3 bases had no gene match. The CDR3 sequence: CASSGRGANTGELFF. The CDR3, as DNA: TGTGCCAGTAGTGGTCGGGGGGCGAACACCGGGGAGCTGTTTTTT.

V and J are TRBV5-1 and TRBJ2-7; 7 bases are shared with TRBD1. CDR3 length: 14 amino acids. Germline CDR1 is SGHRS and CDR2 is YFSETQ. V was pared by 2 bases and J by 6 bases, with 8 bases of the junction left unmatched. Here the CDR3 DNA reads TGCGCCAGCAGCTTACTTACAGGGGCGGGCGAGCAGTACGTC. It specifies CASSLLTGAGEQYV.

V and J are TRBV11-3 and TRBJ2-3; TRBD2 agrees at 8 bases. This CDR3 comprises 14 residues. The germline gives CDR1 SGHNT, CDR2 YENEEA. The J segment lost 4 bases and the V segment lost 5 bases, leaving 5 bases of the junction unmatched. DNA for the CDR3: TGTGCCAGCAGCAACCGGGAGGGCGCAGATACGCAGTATTTT. It specifies CASSNREGADTQYF.

J is TRBJ2-7 and V is TRBV5-8; no firm D call. The germline V gene has CDR1 SGHTS and CDR2 YDEGEE. CDR3 size: 13 residues. V lost 3 bases, J lost 3 bases, and 10 bases lay in between. The CDR3 sequence: CASSWAGFYEQYF. The CDR3 DNA follows: TGTGCCAGCAGCTGGGCAGGCTTCTACGAGCAGTACTTC.

J is TRBJ2-1 and V is TRBV11-3; possibly TRBD2 for D (5 bases). The germline V gene encodes CDR1 SGHNT and CDR2 YENEEA. This CDR3 has 15 residues. Trimming pared 0 bases from V and 4 bases from J, leaving 10 bases between. Here the CDR3 DNA reads TGTGCCAGCAGCTTAGATATCCGGACTTACAATGAGCAGTTCTTC. Residues: CASSLDIRTYNEQFF. The variable domain in full, completed from reference TRBV11-3 and TRBJ2-1, reads EAGVVQSPRYKIIEKKQPVAFWCNPISGHNTLYWYLQNLGQGPELLIRYENEEAVDDSQLPKDRFSAERLKGVDSTLKIQPAELGDSAVYLCASSLDIRTYNEQFFGPGTRLTVL.

This sequence joins TRBV5-1 and TRBJ2-2; no reliable D call. Germline V gene lookup returns CDR1 SGHRS and CDR2 YFSETQ. CDR3 length equals 15 residues. The ends were cut back, 2 bases at V and 1 base at J, with 9 bases in the middle. The DNA of the CDR3 is TGCGCCAGCAGCTTCAATAGACAGAACACCGGGGAGCTGTTTTTT. The encoded protein is CASSFNRQNTGELFF.

The chain uses TRBV10-1 and TRBJ2-5; weak D call: TRBD1 (5 bases). The V end was cut by 0 bases, the J end by 4 bases, with 6 bases between. Germline loops: CDR1 WNHNN, CDR2 SYGVQD (reference sequence). This CDR3 comprises 13 residues. The CDR3 protein is CASSESGVETQYF. In nucleotides, the CDR3 is TGCGCCAGCAGTGAGTCAGGGGTAGAGACCCAGTACTTC.

This chain uses TRBV3-1 (or the pseudogene TRBV3-2) with TRBJ1-3; D perhaps matches TRBD1 (5 bases). Germline CDR1 and CDR2: LGHDT and YNNKEL (reference sequence). V shed 4 bases and J shed 5 bases, with 12 bases lying between them. The CDR3 is 14 residues long. For the CDR3, the DNA is TGTGCCAGCAGCCCGGACATTATGAGAAACACCATATATTTT. Translating gives CASSPDIMRNTIYF.

The chain carries TRBV7-2 and TRBJ2-3; D uncertain. Germline V gene data show CDR1 as SGHTA and CDR2 as FQGNSA. There are 15 residues in the CDR3. Trimming cost V 4 bases and J 1 base, with 12 bases left between them. Here the CDR3 reads CASSSGSRGTDTQYF. The CDR3 nucleotides read TGTGCCAGCAGCTCCGGGTCCCGGGGCACAGATACGCAGTATTTT.

This chain joins TRBV7-9 and TRBJ1-2, with D perhaps matching TRBD1 (6 bases). This CDR3 spans 14 amino acids. V lost 4 bases to trimming and J lost 4 bases, with 13 bases between them. The germline V gene encodes CDR1 SEHNR and CDR2 FQNEAQ (reference sequence). For the CDR3, the DNA is TGTGCCAGCAGCTGGTCACAGGGTAGCTATGGCTACACCTTC. Its translation is CASSWSQGSYGYTF.